Shown below are 19 T cell receptor beta chains from a single sample sequenced in a study of CD8 T cells in ankylosing spondylitis. One entry per CDR3 protein results from TCRdb running MiXCR on the 5' RACE reads. The table lists roughly 200,000 distinct CDR3 sequences, roughly 24% of them singletons. Sample: blood, either unsorted or a sorted T cell fraction (not recorded which). Receptors were obtained from a male donor with ankylosing spondylitis or in good health (not recorded which).

This clonotype was detected ten times or more. The chain links TRBV20-1 to TRBJ2-2; TRBD1 aligns across 7 bases. CDR1 and CDR2 from the germline V gene are DFQATT and SNEGSKA (reference sequence). Trimming took 6 bases from V and 0 from J; bases not matched to a gene: 7. The CDR3 extends over 15 amino acids. The CDR3 bases are TGCAGTGCCAGTCTGGGACAGACGAACACCGGGGAGCTGTTTTTT. The encoded protein is CSASLGQTNTGELFF.

This chain connects TRBV20-1 to TRBJ2-1; 9 bases are shared with TRBD2. CDR3 length equals 15 residues. CDR1 is DFQATT, CDR2 SNEGSKA, per germline (reference sequence). V trimming: 3 bases; J trimming: 7 bases; junction bases outside the gene matches: 10. The CDR3 region is CSASSGSSFWNEQFF. CDR3 in DNA: TGCAGTGCTAGTAGCGGGAGTTCATTTTGGAATGAGCAGTTCTTC.

This clonotype showed up many times. The chain carries TRBV20-1 and TRBJ1-1; D remains ambiguous. V was pared by 5 bases and J by 5 bases, with 15 bases between. The CDR3 has 13 residues. Germline CDR1 reads DFQATT; CDR2 reads SNEGSKA (reference sequence). CDR3 in DNA: TGCAGTGCTGTATCAATGAGTGGGACTGAAGCTTTCTTT. Translated: CSAVSMSGTEAFF.

V is TRBV12-3 or TRBV12-4 and J is TRBJ2-6; no reliable D call. The germline V and J ends were trimmed by 5 bases and 2 bases, with 7 bases remaining between them. The CDR3 contains 14 residues. The CDR3 DNA reads TGTGCCAGCAGTAAGGGTGCTGGGGCCAACGTCCTGACTTTC. Its protein product is CASSKGAGANVLTF.

For this clonotype: This may be a read error: a much more frequent sequence differs by one nucleotide. CDR3 nucleotides: TGCAGTGCTAGAGAGGACGATGAGCAGTTCTTC. Encoded protein: CSAREDDEQFF. This sequence joins TRBV20-1 and TRBJ2-1; no clear D gene. The CDR3 covers 11 residues. Trimming took off 0 bases at V and 8 bases at J, with 5 bases between the two ends. Germline V gives CDR1 DFQATT, CDR2 SNEGSKA (reference sequence).

V gene TRBV29-1 combines with J gene TRBJ1-5, with D tentatively TRBD1 (6 bases). CDR1 is SQVTM and CDR2 is ANQGSEA in the germline V gene. This CDR3 spans 13 amino acids. V was pared by 6 bases and J by 3 bases, with 12 bases between. The chain's CDR3 is CSVGTGFNQPQHF. For the CDR3, the DNA is TGCAGCGTGGGAACAGGGTTCAATCAGCCCCAGCATTTT. The full variable domain, in which reference TRBV29-1 and TRBJ1-5 provide the parts outside the CDR3, is SAVISQKPSRDICQRGTSLTIQCQVDSQVTMMFWYRQQPGQSLTLIATANQGSEATYESGFVIDKFPISRPNLTFSTLTVSNMSPEDSSIYLCSVGTGFNQPQHFGDGTRLSIL.

This clonotype has a handful of counts. The gene calls are TRBV20-1 and TRBJ2-1, with unresolved D. The CDR3 spans 15 residues. V was pared by 1 base and J by 8 bases, with 18 bases between. CDR1 and CDR2 (germline): DFQATT, SNEGSKA (reference sequence). This CDR3 reads CSARGQGPSQDEQFF. For the CDR3, the DNA is TGCAGTGCTAGAGGACAAGGACCTTCCCAGGATGAGCAGTTCTTC.

The chain uses TRBV7-2 and TRBJ2-5; possibly TRBD1 or TRBD2 for D (5 bases each). Deletions cut 5 bases from V and 2 bases from J, with 18 bases between. CDR3 length equals 16 residues. The germline V gene has CDR1 SGHTA and CDR2 FQGNSA. CDR3 DNA sequence: TGTGCCAGCAGCCATAGGTCCCAGGGACCTCAAGAGACCCAGTACTTC. Residues: CASSHRSQGPQETQYF.

The chain couples TRBV2 to TRBJ2-1, with D tentatively TRBD2 (6 bases). Germline V gives CDR1 SNHLY, CDR2 FYNNEI. V was shortened by 6 bases and J by 1 base, with 7 bases between the two germline ends. This CDR3 spans 13 amino acids. CDR3 sequence reads: CASSRESYNEQFF. The CDR3 DNA reads as TGTGCCAGCAGCCGGGAGTCCTACAATGAGCAGTTCTTC.

This clonotype was seen repeatedly, ten times or more. The chain links TRBV7-8 to TRBJ2-1; 8 positions match TRBD2. This CDR3 region has 17 residues. Germline V lookup: CDR1 SGHVS, CDR2 FQNEAQ. V gave up 3 bases and J gave up 4 bases; unmatched junction bases: 11. The CDR3 sequence: CASSFNQAGDRYNEQFF. CDR3 coding DNA: TGTGCCAGCAGCTTTAATCAAGCGGGAGATAGGTACAATGAGCAGTTCTTC.

This clonotype was detected ten times or more. This sequence joins TRBV5-6 and TRBJ2-1; TRBD2 aligns across 8 bases. Germline CDR1 is SGHDT and CDR2 is YYEEEE. The CDR3 length is 15 residues. Trimming cost V 4 bases and J 6 bases; bases outside gene matches: 9. The CDR3 coding sequence is TGTGCCAGCAGCACCTCGACTAGCGTTTCCAATGAGCAGTTCTTC. It translates to CASSTSTSVSNEQFF. The full variable domain, completed using reference TRBV5-6 and TRBJ2-1, is DAGVTQSPTHLIKTRGQQVTLRCSPKSGHDTVSWYQQALGQGPQFIFQYYEEEERQRGNFPDRFSGHQFPNYSSELNVNALLLGDSALYLCASSTSTSVSNEQFFGPGTRLTVL.

This clonotype was seen ten or more times. Germline is not matched at one junction end, which may reflect a read error. The chain links TRBV7-7 to TRBJ2-1, with D possibly being TRBD2 (6 bases). This CDR3 region has 14 residues. Germline V gives CDR1 SSHAT, CDR2 FNYEAQ (reference sequence). CDR3 DNA: TGTGCTAGCAGCCTAAATAGCGGCCGGGATGAGCAGTTCTTC. It is translated as CASSLNSGRDEQFF.

This clonotype occurred a few times. The V and J genes are TRBV4-2 and TRBJ2-5; tentatively, D is TRBD1 or TRBD2 (6 bases each). The V gene lost 1 base and the J gene lost 5 bases, with 17 bases spanning the gap. This CDR3 comprises 16 residues. The germline gives CDR1 LGHNA, CDR2 YNFKEQ. Here the CDR3 DNA reads TGTGCCAGCAGCCAAGGAACAGGGCGGGATGGGGAGACCCAGTACTTC. This codes for CASSQGTGRDGETQYF.

This clonotype was counted many times. The chain links TRBV20-1 to TRBJ2-1; D perhaps matches TRBD1 (8 bases). Trimming removed 4 bases from V and 10 bases from J, with 23 bases in between. The CDR3 is made up of 15 amino acids. Germline loops: CDR1 DFQATT, CDR2 SNEGSKA (reference sequence). Written as DNA, the CDR3 is TGCAGTGCTAAGATTACAGGGGGGGAAATGTACGAGCAGTTCTTC. Its translation is CSAKITGGEMYEQFF.

As to this clonotype: Being one base from a much bigger clone, this may be a read error. The gene calls are TRBV29-1 and TRBJ2-5, with D maybe TRBD1 (8 bases). The CDR3 totals 13 residues. In germline, CDR1 is SQVTM, CDR2 ANQGSEA. CDR3: CSVTTGGEEAQYF. In DNA form, the CDR3 reads TGCAGCGTTACAACAGGGGGGGAAGAGGCCCAGTACTTC.

This clonotype was detected ten times or more. The chain joins TRBV2 to TRBJ2-1, with 11 bases aligning to TRBD2. The CDR3 is made up of 15 amino acids. V shed 1 base and J 4 bases; nucleotides not matched to a gene: 0. Looked up from germline, CDR1 is SNHLY and CDR2 is FYNNEI. The DNA of the CDR3 is TGTGCCAGCAGTGAAGGACTAGCGGGGTACAATGAGCAGTTCTTC. Protein: CASSEGLAGYNEQFF.

This clonotype was observed at least ten times. CDR3 in DNA: TGTGCCCAAGGGGGCTCTGGAAACACCATATATTTT. Its protein product is CAQGGSGNTIYF. The chain employs TRBV12-3 or TRBV12-4 and TRBJ1-3, with a weak D call TRBD1 (6 bases). Trimming cost V 11 bases and J 0 bases, with 8 bases left between them. CDR3 length equals 12 residues.

The chain links TRBV7-2 to TRBJ2-1, with TRBD2 matching over 8 bases. V was pared by 5 bases and J by 9 bases, with 9 bases of the junction left unmatched. The CDR3 totals 14 residues. In germline, CDR1 is SGHTA, CDR2 FQGNSA. CDR3 region: CASSTQTSAGEQFF. CDR3 in DNA: TGTGCCAGCAGCACCCAGACTAGCGCGGGTGAGCAGTTCTTC.

This clonotype was seen ten or more times. The V call is TRBV4-2, the J call TRBJ2-5; 9 bases line up with TRBD1. The ends lost 4 bases at V and 5 bases at J; junction bases unmatched: 8. Per the germline V gene, CDR1 is LGHNA and CDR2 is YNFKEQ. The CDR3 is made up of 15 amino acids. The CDR3 loop reads CASSRRQGVGETQYF. The CDR3 bases are TGTGCCAGCAGCCGACGACAGGGGGTGGGGGAGACCCAGTACTTC.